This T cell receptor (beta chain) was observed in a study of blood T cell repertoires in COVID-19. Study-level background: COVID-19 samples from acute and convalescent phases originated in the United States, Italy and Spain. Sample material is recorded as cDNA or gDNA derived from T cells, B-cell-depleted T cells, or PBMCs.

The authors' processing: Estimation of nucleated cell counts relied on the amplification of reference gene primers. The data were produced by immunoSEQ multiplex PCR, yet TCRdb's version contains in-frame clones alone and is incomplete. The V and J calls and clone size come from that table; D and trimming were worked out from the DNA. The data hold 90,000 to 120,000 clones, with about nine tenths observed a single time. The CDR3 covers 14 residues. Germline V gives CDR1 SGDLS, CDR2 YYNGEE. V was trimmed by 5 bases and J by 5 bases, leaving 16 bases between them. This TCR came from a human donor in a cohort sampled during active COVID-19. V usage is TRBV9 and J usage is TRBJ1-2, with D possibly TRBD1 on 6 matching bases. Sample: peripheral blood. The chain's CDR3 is CASRETGRGYGYTF. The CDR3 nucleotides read TGTGCCAGCAGGGAAACAGGGAGGGGGTATGGCTACACCTTC. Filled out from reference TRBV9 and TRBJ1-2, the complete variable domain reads DSGVTQTPKHLITATGQRVTLRCSPRSGDLSVYWYQQSLDQGLQFLIQYYNGEERAKGNILERFSAQQFPDLHSELNLSSLELGDSALYFCASRETGRGYGYTFGSGTRLTVV.